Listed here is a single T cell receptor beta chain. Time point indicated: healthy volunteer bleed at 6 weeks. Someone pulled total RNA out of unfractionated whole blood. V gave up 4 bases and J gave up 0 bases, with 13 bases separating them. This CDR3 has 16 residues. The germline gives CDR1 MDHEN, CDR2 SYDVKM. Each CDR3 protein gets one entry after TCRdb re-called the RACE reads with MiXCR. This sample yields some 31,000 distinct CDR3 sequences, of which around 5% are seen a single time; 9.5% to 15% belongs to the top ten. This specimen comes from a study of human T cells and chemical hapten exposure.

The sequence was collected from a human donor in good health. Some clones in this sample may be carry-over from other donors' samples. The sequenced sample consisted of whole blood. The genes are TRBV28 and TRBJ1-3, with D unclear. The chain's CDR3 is CASSSSSQISGNTIYF. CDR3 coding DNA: TGTGCCAGCAGTTCCTCCAGTCAAATCTCTGGAAACACCATATATTTT.